The 11 T cell receptor beta chains in this list originate from one sample, sequenced in a study of CD8 T cells in ankylosing spondylitis. The antigens of these receptors remain unknown. Each CDR3 protein is one row after TCRdb ran MiXCR on the 5' RACE reads. This table has 450,000 or so distinct CDR3 sequences, around 26% appearing once. Findings and caveats of the study: There was a TCR beta motif, made of several highly homologous variants, that appeared characteristic of ankylosing spondylitis blood.

Input material: blood, either unsorted or a sorted T cell fraction (not recorded which). The receptors originated from a male donor with ankylosing spondylitis.

This clonotype occurred a few times. This CDR3 is CATSREGAGANVLTF. The DNA for the CDR3 is TGTGCCACCAGCAGAGAAGGGGCCGGGGCCAACGTCCTGACTTTC. The V call is TRBV15, the J call TRBJ2-6; D might be TRBD1 (5 bases). The CDR3 has 15 residues. V was shortened by 0 bases and J by 4 bases, with 7 bases between the two germline ends. CDR1 and CDR2 (germline): LNHNV, YYDKDF (reference sequence).

The CDR3 sequence: CASSLGTVEKLFF. CDR3 DNA sequence: TGTGCCAGTAGCCTTGGGACAGTAGAAAAACTGTTTTTT. J is TRBJ1-4 and V is TRBV19; the match to TRBD1 covers 7 bases. The CDR3 spans 13 residues. Germline loops: CDR1 LNHDA, CDR2 SQIVND (reference sequence). Unmatched junction bases numbered 6, after V lost 6 bases and J lost 8 bases.

This clonotype was seen only a few times. This chain connects TRBV11-3 to TRBJ2-2, with D unresolved. The CDR3 sequence is 14 residues long. The V end was cut by 1 base, the J end by 4 bases, with 7 bases between. Germline CDR1 reads SGHNT; CDR2 reads YENEEA. CDR3 in DNA: TGTGCCAGCAGCTTAGGGGCCCTCACCGGGGAGCTGTTTTTT. Translating it yields CASSLGALTGELFF.

This clonotype was observed a few times. The chain links TRBV3-1 to TRBJ1-1; D is undetermined. Germline loops: CDR1 LGHDT, CDR2 YNNKEL (reference sequence). CDR3 length: 13 amino acids. V lost 4 bases, J lost 4 bases, and 10 bases lay in between. CDR3 amino acids: CASSLGESTEAFF. The CDR3 coding sequence is TGTGCCAGCAGCCTTGGGGAGTCCACTGAAGCTTTCTTT.

The gene calls are TRBV5-1 and TRBJ1-1; D unclear. From germline, CDR1 is SGHRS and CDR2 YFSETQ. The CDR3 runs 16 residues. The V end lost 3 bases, the J end lost 0 bases, and 15 bases lay between the germline ends. The CDR3 loop reads CASSYAFDTLNTEAFF. Here the CDR3 DNA reads TGCGCCAGCAGCTACGCATTCGACACCTTGAACACTGAAGCTTTCTTT.

This clonotype was observed once. This sequence joins TRBV20-1 and TRBJ2-7; the D gene is possibly TRBD2 (5 bases). Germline values: CDR1 DFQATT, CDR2 SNEGSKA (reference sequence). V lost 6 bases and J lost 0, with 15 bases in between. This CDR3 has 14 amino acids. The CDR3 loop is CSAATSKSSYEQYF. The CDR3 DNA reads as TGCAGTGCCGCTACTAGTAAAAGCTCCTACGAGCAGTACTTC.

This clonotype has only a few counts. The V gene is TRBV20-1, the J gene TRBJ2-1, with D possibly being TRBD2 (6 bases). Trimming stripped 6 bases from V and 5 bases from J, with 17 bases between. Germline lookup yields CDR1 DFQATT and CDR2 SNEGSKA (reference sequence). This CDR3 comprises 14 residues. CDR3 in amino acids: CSAGTPRGHNEQFF. CDR3 nucleotide sequence: TGCAGTGCCGGGACTCCAAGGGGCCACAATGAGCAGTTCTTC.

This clonotype has a count of ten or more. This chain links TRBV12-3 or TRBV12-4 with TRBJ1-1; no firm D call. CDR3 length: 14 residues. Deletions cut 5 bases from V and 0 bases from J, with 10 bases between. DNA for the CDR3: TGTGCCAGCAGTCCCGGGTCCTTGAACACTGAAGCTTTCTTT. Protein sequence: CASSPGSLNTEAFF.

The chain is built from TRBV2 and TRBJ2-3; D call uncertain. The CDR3 length is 13 residues. The V gene's germline CDR1 is SNHLY and CDR2 FYNNEI. Trimming took off 6 bases at V and 3 bases at J, with 10 bases between the two ends. CDR3: CASRDLGTDTQYF. The CDR3 bases are TGTGCCAGCAGGGATCTGGGGACAGATACGCAGTATTTT.

The chain couples TRBV6-2 or TRBV6-3 to TRBJ1-3; a possible D gene is TRBD1 (5 bases). Germline V gene lookup returns CDR1 MNHEY and CDR2 SVGEGT. Deletions cut 4 bases from V and 1 base from J, with 8 bases between. The CDR3 sequence is 14 residues long. CDR3 DNA: TGTGCCAGCAGTTCCAGGGCTTCTGGAAACACCATATATTTT. Amino acid sequence: CASSSRASGNTIYF.

This clonotype was counted between two and nine times. The chain has TRBV5-1 and TRBJ2-1; TRBD2 matches at 9 bases. The junction had 6 bases not matched to a gene; V was cut back by 0 bases and J by 8 bases. The germline V gene has CDR1 SGHRS and CDR2 YFSETQ. The CDR3 is 15 residues long. CDR3 residues: CASSLVGTSFDEQFF. The CDR3 DNA sequence: TGCGCCAGCAGCTTGGTAGGGACTAGCTTCGATGAGCAGTTCTTC.